Below, 7 T cell receptor beta chains from the same sample are listed, as sequenced in a study of technical replicates of blood from a handful of donors. Data came from immunoSEQ multiplex PCR; TCRdb stores just in-frame clones and leaves some out. The sample yields approximately 79,000 clones, roughly 94% seen once. Sequencing was performed on T cells isolated from PBMCs. The origin of the receptors is a human donor in good health.

The V and J genes are TRBV7-9 and TRBJ2-3; D perhaps matches TRBD2 (5 bases). V lost 5 bases and J lost 3, with 12 bases in between. Germline values: CDR1 SEHNR, CDR2 FQNEAQ (reference sequence). CDR3 length: 14 amino acids. The CDR3 loop reads CASSAGRTTDTQYF. CDR3 sequence (DNA): TGTGCCAGCAGCGCGGGTCGGACGACAGATACGCAGTATTTT.

The chain employs TRBV6-1 and TRBJ2-1, with 10 bases aligning to TRBD2. Germline lookup yields CDR1 MNHNS and CDR2 SASEGT. The trim removed 10 bases at V and 6 bases at J, leaving 3 bases unmatched. CDR3 length: 12 amino acids. In nucleotides, the CDR3 is TGTGCCACGCGGACTAGCGGCAATGAGCAGTTCTTC. This gives the protein CATRTSGNEQFF.

V and J are TRBV5-6 and TRBJ2-5, with a weak D call TRBD2 (5 bases). There are 14 residues in the CDR3. V shed 0 bases and J shed 4 bases, with 10 bases lying between them. The germline gives CDR1 SGHDT, CDR2 YYEEEE. The CDR3 DNA is TGTGCCAGCAGCTTGGTTAGCGTAGGAGAGACCCAGTACTTC. It encodes CASSLVSVGETQYF.

The rearrangement links TRBV11-3 to TRBJ1-2; 8 bases are shared with TRBD1. The V gene end was trimmed by 5 bases and the J gene end by 4 bases; junction bases not matched to a gene: 12. CDR1 SGHNT and CDR2 YENEEA come from the germline V gene. This CDR3 spans 16 amino acids. CDR3 coding DNA: TGTGCCAGCAGCCCAAGATTGGCCGGACAGGGCTATGGCTACACCTTC. This codes for CASSPRLAGQGYGYTF.

This chain connects TRBV5-6 to TRBJ2-1; 9 bases are shared with TRBD1. After removal of 5 bases from V and 2 bases from J, the junction contained 8 bases not matched to a gene. The CDR3 runs 16 residues. CDR1 and CDR2 from the germline V gene are SGHDT and YYEEEE. CDR3: CASRQTRDRAYNEQFF. CDR3 bases: TGTGCCAGCAGGCAAACACGGGACAGGGCCTACAATGAGCAGTTCTTC.

Details on this clone: Other DNA sequences in this specimen translate into the identical CDR3. The gene calls are TRBV10-3 and TRBJ2-7; 10 bases are a match to TRBD1. The CDR3 is made up of 14 amino acids. The V and J ends lost 0 bases and 4 bases, in that order; junction bases with no gene match: 0. CDR1 is ENHRY, CDR2 SYGVKD, per germline. For the CDR3, the DNA is TGTGCCATCAGTGAGTCGGGACAGGGGTACGAGCAGTACTTC. Translated: CAISESGQGYEQYF.

This sequence joins TRBV5-1 and TRBJ2-5; 9 bases agree with TRBD1. The CDR3 is made up of 14 amino acids. Germline values: CDR1 SGHRS, CDR2 YFSETQ. With V trimmed by 5 bases and J by 3 bases, 5 bases remained unmatched. The CDR3 DNA reads TGCGCCAGCAGTACCGGGACAGGGAAAGAGACCCAGTACTTC. It is translated as CASSTGTGKETQYF.